This T cell receptor beta chain was documented in a study of PD-1 blockade in mismatch repair-deficient tumors. Study background: Patients had around 11 mismatch repair-deficient cancer types and were previously treated and progressing.

Sequencing used immunoSEQ multiplex PCR; TCRdb keeps in-frame clones, though not all of them. The table includes approximately 60,000 clones, around 88% detected once. Findings and caveats of the study: Tumor-resident clones, often undetectable pretreatment in blood, expanded then contracted after pembrolizumab.

A word on this clone: Its specificity is unknown.

Sequencing was performed on peripheral blood, taken 52 weeks after starting pembrolizumab. This sequence was found in an adult with mismatch repair-deficient cancer.

DNA of the CDR3: TGTGCCAGCAGTGTGCTGGGGGGTACTATAGATGGCTACACCTTC. Encoded protein: CASSVLGGTIDGYTF. This rearrangement joins TRBV25-1 to TRBJ1-2; the D gene is possibly TRBD1 (5 bases). Trimming took 4 bases from V and 6 from J, leaving 18 bases between them. The CDR3 has 15 amino acids. Germline lookup yields CDR1 MGHDK and CDR2 SYGVNS.